This T cell receptor (beta chain) was observed in a study of blood T cell repertoires in COVID-19. Study-wide background: Acute-phase and convalescent COVID-19 samples originated in the United States, Italy and Spain. PBMCs, B-cell-depleted T cells, or T cells were the source of the cDNA or gDNA that made up the material.

In the authors' methods: Counts of nucleated cells, estimated from reference gene primer amplification, were obtained. Data came from immunoSEQ multiplex PCR; TCRdb stores just in-frame clones and leaves some out. That table gives V, J and clone size, and the DNA gave D and trimming. Here the sample spans about 160,000 clones, roughly 82% being singletons. The receptor was derived from a man aged 65-85 years with acute or convalescent COVID-19. The material sequenced was peripheral blood.

The CDR3 DNA reads TGTGCCAGCAACGTGGGGGGGGACTCACCCCTCCACTTT. This encodes CASNVGGDSPLHF. This chain connects TRBV6-5 to TRBJ1-6; maybe TRBD1 (5 bases). Germline V gene sequence: CDR1 MNHEY, CDR2 SVGAGI. The CDR3 runs 13 residues. The germline V and J ends were trimmed by 7 bases and 10 bases, with 14 bases remaining between them.